The subject of this entry is one T cell receptor (beta chain). This receptor's antigen is unknown. No per-base quality is available; no much larger clone lies one base away. Patients with ophthalmopathy had moderately to severely active disease, with a Clinical Activity Score of 3 or more, a NOSPECS grade of 4 or more, and a disease duration of less than 3 months. Patients were excluded if they had other autoimmune diseases, uncontrolled infections, pregnancy or lactation. Clinical symptoms, serum thyroxine, TRAb, thyroid ultrasound and orbital computed tomography formed the basis of the diagnosis. Using Ficoll-Paque density gradient centrifugation, PBMCs were isolated from about 9.2 ml of fresh peripheral blood. Trizol reagent was used to extract the total RNA, and its quality was then checked on an Agilent 2100 Bioanalyzer. For repertoire sequencing, TCR beta CDR3 regions were amplified from RNA transcripts. A first-round RT-PCR used HTBI primers with the Qiagen OneStep RT-PCR kit, followed by a second-round multiplex PCR, size selection and purification. Sequencing of the libraries was carried out on an Illumina HiSeq2000 in paired-end mode with 100 bp reads. Regarding the original processing steps: SOAPnuke was used for read processing, and reads with adapters, uncalled bases, a mean Phred below 15, or no exact constant-primer or identifier match were discarded. High-quality paired reads were merged with COPE v1.2.5. Each unique nucleotide sequence was treated as a clonotype, and MiTCR v1.1 was used to align the clonotypes to the IMGT TRB V, D and J references. The analysis was limited to V-J combinations with a frequency above 0.0001, which together covered around 99% of the repertoires. For each V-J combination, a TCR clonal expansion and chaos score was defined as the ratio of F50 clonal expansion to chaos observed in the TCRdist matrix. Welch's t-statistics and random forest were used to narrow the features down to about twelve V-J combinations, which were then fed into a naive Bayes classifier. Thyroid-blood repertoire similarity was quantified with the Morisita-Horn index. Using fastp trimming at Q25 and MiXCR clonotype assembly, TCRdb reanalyzed the public sequencing data and kept in-frame beta chains. Each entry merges the rows of one CDR3 protein and shows their most common DNA and genes. The V and J calls follow TCRdb's processing rather than the paper's. The sample profile shows about 240,000 distinct CDR3 sequences; 45% to 55% of them were found once. The top ten hold about half of the sample.

The data belong to a study of Graves' ophthalmopathy and Graves' hyperthyroidism (dated by TCRdb to 2017 to 2018). Regarding the research as a whole: Peripheral blood was collected before any treatment was given, at the time of initial diagnosis. The study used signatures of the TCR beta repertoire to tell Graves' ophthalmopathy apart from Graves' hyperthyroidism and to predict which patients would progress to ophthalmopathy. In total, over 130 blood samples were TCR-sequenced: around 42 ophthalmopathy, roughly 77 hyperthyroidism and some 17 hyperthyroidism-to-ophthalmopathy patients. To explore V-J signatures that distinguish ophthalmopathy from hyperthyroidism, a discovery set of around 100 patients was enrolled, made up of 40 to 45 with ophthalmopathy and around 60 with stable hyperthyroidism. For independent validation, a separate cohort was made up of roughly 19 hyperthyroidism patients plus 17 patients who later progressed from hyperthyroidism to ophthalmopathy. T-cell repertoires of thyroid tissue and blood were compared in over 5 hyperthyroidism patients. Following sample collection, hyperthyroidism patients were given methimazole at a starting dose of 30 mg daily, and ophthalmopathy patients were given high-dose intravenous methylprednisolone.

Study-wide findings and limitations: In validation, the model predicted ophthalmopathy progression with more than 55% sensitivity and around 72% specificity; 12 predicted patients were CT-confirmed with GO in a median of roughly 6.8 months. Ophthalmopathy was separated from stable hyperthyroidism by the 13-signature model with about 90% sensitivity and roughly 83% specificity in cross-validation and with 80%/75% in the test set. Among expanded thyroid clonotypes with frequency above 0.001, most also showed up in blood, which suggests that blood repertoires may reflect the thyroid immune response. Sample size was not statistically predetermined, and group allocation was not concealed from the investigators.

The sequenced sample consisted of peripheral blood. This receptor was taken from an adult man with Graves' ophthalmopathy.

This receptor carries the CDR3 CASSVAISTSQETQYF. The DNA is as follows: TGTGCCAGCAGCGTAGCAATCAGTACTAGTCAAGAGACCCAGTACTTC. This chain is built from TRBV9 and TRBJ2-5; a tentative D match to TRBD2 spans 5 bases. In the germline V gene, CDR1 corresponds to SGDLS and CDR2 to YYNGEE. The CDR3 spans 16 residues, from the cysteine through the phenylalanine. The kept DNA is CDR3 alone, 48 bases in frame from the first base. The germline ends are 14 bases apart after V is trimmed by 0 bases and J by 2 bases.